This T cell receptor beta chain was identified in a study of control samples from healthy donors and cancer patients. Comment on this clone: The same CDR3 arises from other DNA sequences in this sample as well.

TCRdb keeps only in-frame clones here, not all; method: immunoSEQ multiplex PCR. Of about 410,000 clones detected, 80% to 95% appear once; the ten largest clones hold approximately 6.3%. The CDR3 runs to 14 residues. Germline lookup yields CDR1 SGHKS and CDR2 YYEKEE (reference sequence). J gave up 4 bases and V 4 bases, and 3 bases lay outside the gene matches. J is TRBJ1-1 and V is TRBV5-5; TRBD1 aligns across 11 bases. The receptor comes from a man aged 35 to 55 with head and neck cancer. Material: PBMCs. DNA for the CDR3: TGTGCCAGCAGCCTGGGACAGGGGGGCACTGAAGCTTTCTTT. Protein product: CASSLGQGGTEAFF.